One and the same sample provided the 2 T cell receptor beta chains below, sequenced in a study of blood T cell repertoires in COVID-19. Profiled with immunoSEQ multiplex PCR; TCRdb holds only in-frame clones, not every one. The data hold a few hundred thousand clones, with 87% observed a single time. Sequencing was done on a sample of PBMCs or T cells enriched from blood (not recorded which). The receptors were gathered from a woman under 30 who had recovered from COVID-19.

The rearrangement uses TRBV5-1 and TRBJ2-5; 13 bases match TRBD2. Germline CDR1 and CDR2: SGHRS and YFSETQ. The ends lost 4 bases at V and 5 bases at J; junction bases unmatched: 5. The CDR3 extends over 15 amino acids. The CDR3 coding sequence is TGCGCCAGCAGCCCGACTAGCGGGGGGTCGGAGACCCAGTACTTC. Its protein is CASSPTSGGSETQYF.

CDR3 loop: CASWGTGLTYEQYF. CDR3 sequence (DNA): TGTGCCAGTTGGGGGACAGGGCTGACCTACGAGCAGTACTTC. The rearrangement links TRBV2 to TRBJ2-7; 9 bases are shared with TRBD1. The germline V gene has CDR1 SNHLY and CDR2 FYNNEI. The ends lost 9 bases at V and 2 bases at J; junction bases unmatched: 8. This CDR3 comprises 14 residues.